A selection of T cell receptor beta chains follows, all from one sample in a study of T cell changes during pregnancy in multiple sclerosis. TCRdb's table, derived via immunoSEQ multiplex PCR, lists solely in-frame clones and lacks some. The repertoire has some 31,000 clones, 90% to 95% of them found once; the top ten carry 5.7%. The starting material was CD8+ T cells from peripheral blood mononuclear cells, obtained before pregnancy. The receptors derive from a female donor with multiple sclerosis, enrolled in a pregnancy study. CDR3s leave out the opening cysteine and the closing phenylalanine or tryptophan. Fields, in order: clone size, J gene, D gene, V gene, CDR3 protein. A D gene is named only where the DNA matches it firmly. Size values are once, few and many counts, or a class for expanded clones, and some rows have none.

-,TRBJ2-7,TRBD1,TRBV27,ASSSPGQDSYEQY
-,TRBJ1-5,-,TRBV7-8,ASTLDHPTPYSNQPQH
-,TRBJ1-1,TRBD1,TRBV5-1,ASSDLTGGNAEAF
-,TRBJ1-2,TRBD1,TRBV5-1,ASSWDRGNYGYT
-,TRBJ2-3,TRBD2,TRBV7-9,ASSSTRLAGSPPDTQY
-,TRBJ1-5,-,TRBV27,ATRLGGFNQPQH
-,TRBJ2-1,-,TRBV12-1,ASSFPRVGKLAGLYNEQF
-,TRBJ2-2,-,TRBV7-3,ASSSVDSTGELF
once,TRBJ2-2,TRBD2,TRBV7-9,ASSLAPGLSSNTGELF
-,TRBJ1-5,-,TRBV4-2,ASSQDSGVNQPQH
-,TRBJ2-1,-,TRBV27,ASRDSLNEQF
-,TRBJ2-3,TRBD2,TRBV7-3,ASSFPQLAGRTDTQY
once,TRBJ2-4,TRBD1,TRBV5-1,ASSTGQTLAKNIQY
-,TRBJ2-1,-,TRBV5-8,ASTYSEVATVYNEQF
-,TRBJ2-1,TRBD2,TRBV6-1,ASSATSGWINEQF
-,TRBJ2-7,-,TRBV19,ASSGAGLFSSYEQY
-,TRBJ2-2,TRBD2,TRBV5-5,ASSLVGSGRANTGELF
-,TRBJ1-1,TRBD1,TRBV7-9,ASSSHDRGNTEAF
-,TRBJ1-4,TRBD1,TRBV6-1,ASSEHWGQGGDNEKLF
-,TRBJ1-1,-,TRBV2,ASTEMNTEAF
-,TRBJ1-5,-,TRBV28,ASSFTQTGLEQPQH
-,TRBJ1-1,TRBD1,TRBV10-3,AISEDRVNTEAF
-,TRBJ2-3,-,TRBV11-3,ASSLDDPGDTQY
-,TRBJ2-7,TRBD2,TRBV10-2,ASRDRTSGYYEQY
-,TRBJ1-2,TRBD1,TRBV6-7,AGLTGFGYT
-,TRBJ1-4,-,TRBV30,AWGQPNEKLF
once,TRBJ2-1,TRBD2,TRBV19,ASTLAGSSYNEQF
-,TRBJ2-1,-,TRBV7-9,ASSLQAGTFEQF
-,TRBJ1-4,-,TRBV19,ASSMGGTNEKLF
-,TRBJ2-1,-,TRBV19,ASSILSSYNEQF
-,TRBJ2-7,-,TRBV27,ASSLTGYEQY
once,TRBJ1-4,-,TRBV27,ASRWSGGEKLF
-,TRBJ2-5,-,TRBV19,ASSMGGAPQETQY
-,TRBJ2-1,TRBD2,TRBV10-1,ASSQRLAGRGHTSYNEQF
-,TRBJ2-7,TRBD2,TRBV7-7,ASSPRLAGPSYEQY
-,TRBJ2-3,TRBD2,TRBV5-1,ASSPNKSGRDRDTQY
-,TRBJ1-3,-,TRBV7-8,ASRPTLRTDDTIY
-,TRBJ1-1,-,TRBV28,ASSSLVLTEAF
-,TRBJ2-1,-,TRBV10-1,ASSESPRASEGF
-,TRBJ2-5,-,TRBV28,ASSSALVVQETQY
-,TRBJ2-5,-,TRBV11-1,ASSSSAETQY
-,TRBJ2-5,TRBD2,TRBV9,ASSVGREGLQETQY
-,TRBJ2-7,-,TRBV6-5,ASSIGQGSSYEQY
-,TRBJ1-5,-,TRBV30,AWSEHSNQPQH
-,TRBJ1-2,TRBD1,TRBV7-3,ASSLIGTEYGYT
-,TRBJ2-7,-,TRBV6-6,ATGLAHNYEQY
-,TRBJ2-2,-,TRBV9,ASSGRPGELF
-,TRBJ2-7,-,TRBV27,ASSWQQAYEQY